These T cell receptor beta chains were read from a single sample in a study of T-cell reconstitution after alpha-beta-depleted transplantation in children. TCRdb recomputed calls from the PCR reads with MiXCR, one row per CDR3 protein. The data show 750,000 to 950,000 distinct CDR3 sequences, around 15% seen once. The source material was PBMCs, mostly from graft donor cells, sampled 360 days after TCRalphabeta/CD19-depleted stem cell transplant. These receptors were taken from a male patient aged 10 to 17 who had a stem cell transplant for acute lymphoblastic leukemia, so the T cells may come from the graft donor. CDR3s include the opening cysteine and the closing phenylalanine or tryptophan. D genes are given only for firm matches. Clone size is stated in some rows and not others, as once, few, many or a class when expanded.

clone_size: few
d_call: TRBD2
v_call: TRBV5-6
j_call: TRBJ2-5
cdr3_aa: CASSLMWREGRETQYF
cdr3_nt: TGTGCCAGCAGCTTGATGTGGCGGGAGGGCCGAGAGACCCAGTACTTC

clone_size: many
d_call: .
v_call: TRBV6-5
j_call: TRBJ1-1
cdr3_aa: CASSSPEAFF
cdr3_nt: TGTGCCAGCAGCTCCCCCGAAGCTTTCTTT

clone_size: few
d_call: TRBD2
v_call: TRBV2
j_call: TRBJ2-1
cdr3_aa: CASRGGLGRNEQFF
cdr3_nt: TGTGCCAGCAGGGGGGGACTAGGGAGGAATGAGCAGTTCTTC

clone_size: few
d_call: TRBD1
v_call: TRBV10-3
j_call: TRBJ2-7
cdr3_aa: CAIRGDSTYEQYF
cdr3_nt: TGTGCCATCAGGGGGGACAGTACCTACGAGCAGTACTTC

clone_size: many
d_call: TRBD1
v_call: TRBV7-9
j_call: TRBJ1-2
cdr3_aa: CASSLSGQGNYGYTF
cdr3_nt: TGTGCCAGCAGCTTGTCCGGACAGGGTAACTATGGCTACACCTTC

clone_size: few
d_call: TRBD2
v_call: TRBV3-1
j_call: TRBJ2-1
cdr3_aa: CASSQEGRLAGGEQFF
cdr3_nt: TGTGCCAGCAGCCAAGAGGGGCGACTAGCGGGAGGTGAGCAGTTCTTC

clone_size: .
d_call: .
v_call: TRBV7-9
j_call: TRBJ1-4
cdr3_aa: CASSLEPGAVEKLFF
cdr3_nt: TGTGCCAGCAGCTTAGAACCAGGGGCCGTGGAAAAACTGTTTTTT

clone_size: few
d_call: .
v_call: TRBV18
j_call: TRBJ2-7
cdr3_aa: CASSPDGGLREQYF
cdr3_nt: TGTGCCAGCTCACCCGACGGCGGACTGCGGGAGCAGTACTTC

clone_size: .
d_call: .
v_call: TRBV12-3/TRBV12-4
j_call: TRBJ2-7
cdr3_aa: CASSLWDGRSSYEQYF
cdr3_nt: TGTGCCAGCAGTTTATGGGACGGGCGAAGCTCCTACGAGCAGTACTTC

clone_size: .
d_call: .
v_call: TRBV7-3
j_call: TRBJ2-3
cdr3_aa: CASSLLVGRDPASDTQYF
cdr3_nt: TGTGCCAGCAGCTTATTGGTAGGGCGGGACCCAGCTTCAGATACGCAGTATTTT

clone_size: .
d_call: .
v_call: TRBV6-1
j_call: TRBJ2-3
cdr3_aa: CASSELSQGSADTQYF
cdr3_nt: TGTGCCAGCAGTGAACTGAGTCAGGGGTCGGCAGATACGCAGTATTTT

clone_size: few
d_call: TRBD2
v_call: TRBV7-8
j_call: TRBJ2-1
cdr3_aa: CASSFEGGHSNEQFF
cdr3_nt: TGTGCCAGCAGCTTCGAGGGAGGGCATAGCAATGAGCAGTTCTTC

clone_size: .
d_call: .
v_call: TRBV27
j_call: TRBJ2-3
cdr3_aa: CASTPLGPTPTDTQYF
cdr3_nt: TGTGCCAGCACGCCCCTGGGACCGACGCCCACAGATACGCAGTATTTT

clone_size: .
d_call: .
v_call: TRBV7-2
j_call: TRBJ2-4
cdr3_aa: CASSLALAPAKNIQYF
cdr3_nt: TGTGCCAGCAGCTTAGCGCTAGCGCCAGCCAAAAACATTCAGTACTTC

clone_size: .
d_call: .
v_call: TRBV7-6
j_call: TRBJ2-7
cdr3_aa: CASSPAPARYHEQYF
cdr3_nt: TGTGCCAGCAGCCCCGCCCCGGCAAGGTATCACGAGCAGTACTTC

clone_size: .
d_call: .
v_call: TRBV6-5
j_call: TRBJ2-7
cdr3_aa: CASRTGEGEQYF
cdr3_nt: TGTGCCAGCAGAACAGGGGAGGGCGAGCAGTACTTC

clone_size: .
d_call: TRBD2
v_call: TRBV20-1
j_call: TRBJ2-7
cdr3_aa: CSARGLAVTYEQYF
cdr3_nt: TGCAGTGCTAGGGGACTAGCGGTAACCTACGAGCAGTACTTC

clone_size: few
d_call: .
v_call: TRBV27
j_call: TRBJ1-5
cdr3_aa: CASSLYGGSNNQPQHF
cdr3_nt: TGTGCCAGCAGTTTGTACGGGGGAAGTAACAATCAGCCCCAGCATTTT

clone_size: few
d_call: TRBD2
v_call: TRBV7-3
j_call: TRBJ2-3
cdr3_aa: CASSPTATSGSGDTQYF
cdr3_nt: TGTGCCAGCAGCCCCACGGCGACTAGCGGGAGCGGAGATACGCAGTATTTT

clone_size: .
d_call: .
v_call: TRBV14
j_call: TRBJ2-2
cdr3_aa: CASSQTWKRDTGELFF
cdr3_nt: TGTGCCAGCAGCCAAACGTGGAAGCGGGACACCGGGGAGCTGTTTTTT

clone_size: .
d_call: TRBD2
v_call: TRBV29-1
j_call: TRBJ2-1
cdr3_aa: CSVDYGLAGAHSYNEQFF
cdr3_nt: TGCAGCGTTGATTATGGACTAGCGGGAGCGCACTCCTACAATGAGCAGTTCTTC

clone_size: .
d_call: TRBD1
v_call: TRBV7-9
j_call: TRBJ2-2
cdr3_aa: CASSQTGGAVGELFF
cdr3_nt: TGTGCCAGCAGCCAAACAGGGGGCGCGGTCGGGGAGCTGTTTTTT

clone_size: few
d_call: .
v_call: TRBV5-1
j_call: TRBJ2-2
cdr3_aa: CAIGGSGELFF
cdr3_nt: TGCGCCATCGGGGGATCCGGGGAGCTGTTTTTT

clone_size: few
d_call: TRBD2
v_call: TRBV15
j_call: TRBJ2-7
cdr3_aa: CATSPRGLAGSEQYF
cdr3_nt: TGTGCCACCAGCCCCCGGGGACTAGCGGGAAGCGAGCAGTACTTC

clone_size: .
d_call: .
v_call: TRBV5-1
j_call: TRBJ1-5
cdr3_aa: CASSLDASNQPQHF
cdr3_nt: TGCGCCAGCAGCTTGGACGCTAGCAATCAGCCCCAGCATTTT

clone_size: .
d_call: .
v_call: TRBV19
j_call: TRBJ1-1
cdr3_aa: CASSIGVSEAFF
cdr3_nt: TGTGCCAGTAGTATTGGGGTCTCTGAAGCTTTCTTT

clone_size: few
d_call: TRBD2
v_call: TRBV5-1
j_call: TRBJ2-4
cdr3_aa: CASSLRAGKNIQYF
cdr3_nt: TGCGCCAGCAGCTTGCGAGCGGGAAAAAACATTCAGTACTTC

clone_size: few
d_call: .
v_call: TRBV15
j_call: TRBJ2-5
cdr3_aa: CATFSNQEGQETQYF
cdr3_nt: TGTGCCACCTTTTCGAACCAGGAGGGCCAAGAGACCCAGTACTTC

clone_size: few
d_call: TRBD2
v_call: TRBV29-1
j_call: TRBJ2-1
cdr3_aa: CSTWGASGKGSYNEQFF
cdr3_nt: TGCAGCACCTGGGGCGCTAGCGGGAAGGGGTCCTACAATGAGCAGTTCTTC

clone_size: .
d_call: .
v_call: TRBV15
j_call: TRBJ2-2
cdr3_aa: CATTRPNTGELFF
cdr3_nt: TGTGCCACCACGCGACCGAACACCGGGGAGCTGTTTTTT

clone_size: .
d_call: TRBD1
v_call: TRBV7-3
j_call: TRBJ1-1
cdr3_aa: CASSLTPLYRGNTEAFF
cdr3_nt: TGTGCCAGCAGCTTAACTCCCCTTTACAGGGGGAACACTGAAGCTTTCTTT

clone_size: .
d_call: .
v_call: TRBV20-1
j_call: TRBJ2-1
cdr3_aa: CSARSSWSYNEQFF
cdr3_nt: TGCAGTGCTAGATCTAGCTGGTCCTACAATGAGCAGTTCTTC

clone_size: many
d_call: .
v_call: TRBV29-1
j_call: TRBJ2-2
cdr3_aa: CSVVGTRNTGELFF
cdr3_nt: TGCAGCGTTGTGGGCACTAGGAACACCGGGGAGCTGTTTTTT

clone_size: .
d_call: .
v_call: TRBV10-3
j_call: TRBJ1-4
cdr3_aa: CAISGSANEKLFF
cdr3_nt: TGTGCCATCAGTGGGTCAGCGAATGAAAAACTGTTTTTT

clone_size: few
d_call: .
v_call: TRBV29-1
j_call: TRBJ1-5
cdr3_aa: CSVGLQPQHF
cdr3_nt: TGCAGCGTAGGGCTCCAGCCCCAGCATTTT

clone_size: few
d_call: .
v_call: TRBV7-2
j_call: TRBJ2-5
cdr3_aa: CASSYTGMQETQYF
cdr3_nt: TGTGCCAGCAGCTACACAGGGATGCAAGAGACCCAGTACTTC

clone_size: few
d_call: .
v_call: TRBV7-2
j_call: TRBJ2-2
cdr3_aa: CASSLDAASGELFF
cdr3_nt: TGTGCCAGCAGCTTAGACGCGGCATCCGGGGAGCTGTTTTTT

clone_size: few
d_call: TRBD2
v_call: TRBV5-1
j_call: TRBJ2-1
cdr3_aa: CASSASRGLAGYNEQFF
cdr3_nt: TGCGCCAGCAGCGCAAGCCGGGGACTAGCGGGCTACAATGAGCAGTTCTTC

clone_size: .
d_call: TRBD2
v_call: TRBV12-3/TRBV12-4
j_call: TRBJ2-1
cdr3_aa: CASTSLLAGGDEQFF
cdr3_nt: TGTGCCAGCACCTCTCTACTAGCGGGAGGGGATGAGCAGTTCTTC

clone_size: .
d_call: TRBD2
v_call: TRBV30
j_call: TRBJ2-3
cdr3_aa: CAWAPWERGGTDTQYF
cdr3_nt: TGTGCCTGGGCTCCCTGGGAGCGGGGGGGCACAGATACGCAGTATTTT

clone_size: many
d_call: .
v_call: TRBV5-4
j_call: TRBJ2-3
cdr3_aa: CASSQVWADTQYF
cdr3_nt: TGTGCCAGCAGCCAGGTATGGGCAGATACGCAGTATTTT

clone_size: .
d_call: .
v_call: TRBV5-5
j_call: TRBJ2-7
cdr3_aa: CASNPWGEPGSYEQYF
cdr3_nt: TGTGCCAGCAACCCCTGGGGCGAACCGGGCTCCTACGAGCAGTACTTC

clone_size: once
d_call: .
v_call: TRBV5-1
j_call: TRBJ1-3
cdr3_aa: CASSTGLGNTIYF
cdr3_nt: TGCGCCAGCAGCACAGGGCTAGGAAACACCATATATTTT

clone_size: .
d_call: .
v_call: TRBV6-1
j_call: TRBJ2-2
cdr3_aa: CASRKGRDTGELFF
cdr3_nt: TGTGCCAGCAGAAAGGGACGGGACACCGGGGAGCTGTTTTTT